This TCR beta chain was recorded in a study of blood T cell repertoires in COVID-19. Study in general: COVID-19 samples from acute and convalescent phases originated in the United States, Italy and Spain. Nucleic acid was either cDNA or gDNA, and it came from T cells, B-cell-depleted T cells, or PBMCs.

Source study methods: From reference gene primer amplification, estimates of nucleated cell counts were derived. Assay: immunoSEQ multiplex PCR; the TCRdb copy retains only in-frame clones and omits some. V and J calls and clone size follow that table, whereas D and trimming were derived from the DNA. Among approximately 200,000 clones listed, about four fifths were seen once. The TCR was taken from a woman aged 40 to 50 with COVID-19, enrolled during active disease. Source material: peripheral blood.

The chain's CDR3 is CAGGTDTDTQYF. The CDR3 coding sequence is TGTGCCGGGGGGACTGACACAGATACGCAGTATTTT. The rearrangement links TRBV2 to TRBJ2-3, with D tentatively TRBD2 (6 bases). V was cut by 11 bases and J by 2 bases, with 11 bases left in between. Germline V CDR1 and CDR2: SNHLY, FYNNEI. The CDR3 runs to 12 residues.